The source of this TCR beta chain is a study of Ad26.COV2.S vaccination and SARS-CoV-2 variants. Study findings and constraints: Total responses of T cells may have been underestimated by the analyses of TCR breadth and depth.

Treatment: around 19 received Ad26.COV2.S at low or high dose, single or two shots; roughly 5 received placebo; per-sample allocation not given. After the first vaccine or placebo injection, samples were drawn on day 63. Note on this clone: The antigen is undetermined.

Some clones are missing from TCRdb's copy, which holds only in-frame ones; the method was immunoSEQ multiplex PCR. The sample carries a few hundred thousand clones, roughly 90% recorded once. Deletions cut 3 bases from V and 1 base from J, with 9 bases between. The CDR3 has 14 residues. CDR1 and CDR2 (germline): MDHEN, SYDVKM. This TCR was sampled from a person between 18 and 65 years old who received the Ad26.COV2.S COVID-19 vaccine or a placebo. The specimen was peripheral blood, collected in a trial of Ad26.COV2.S vaccine versus placebo. This sequence joins TRBV28 and TRBJ1-1; weak D call: TRBD1 (6 bases). The CDR3 sequence is CASSLGHPNTEAFF. DNA for the CDR3: TGTGCCAGCAGTTTGGGACATCCGAACACTGAAGCTTTCTTT.